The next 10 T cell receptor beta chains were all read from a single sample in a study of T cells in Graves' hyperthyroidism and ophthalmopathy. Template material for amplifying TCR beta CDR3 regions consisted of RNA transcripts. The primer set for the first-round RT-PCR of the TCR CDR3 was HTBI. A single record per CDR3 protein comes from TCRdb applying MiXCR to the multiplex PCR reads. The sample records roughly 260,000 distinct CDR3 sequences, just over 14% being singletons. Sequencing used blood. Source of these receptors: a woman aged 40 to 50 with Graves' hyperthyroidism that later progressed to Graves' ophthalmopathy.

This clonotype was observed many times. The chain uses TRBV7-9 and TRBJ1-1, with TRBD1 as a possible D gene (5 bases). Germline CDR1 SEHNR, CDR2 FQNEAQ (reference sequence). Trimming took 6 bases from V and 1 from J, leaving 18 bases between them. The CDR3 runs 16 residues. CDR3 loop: CASSSTGGRGNTEAFF. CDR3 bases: TGTGCCAGCAGTTCGACCGGGGGGAGGGGGAACACTGAAGCTTTCTTT.

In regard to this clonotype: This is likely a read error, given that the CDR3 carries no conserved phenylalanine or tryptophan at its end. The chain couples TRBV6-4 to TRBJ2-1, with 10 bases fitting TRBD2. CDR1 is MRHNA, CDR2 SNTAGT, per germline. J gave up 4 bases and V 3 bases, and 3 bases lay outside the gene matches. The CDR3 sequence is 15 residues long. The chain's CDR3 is CASSEETSGYNEQFS. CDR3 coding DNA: TGTGCCAGCAGTGAAGAGACTAGCGGGTACAATGAGCAGTTCTCC.

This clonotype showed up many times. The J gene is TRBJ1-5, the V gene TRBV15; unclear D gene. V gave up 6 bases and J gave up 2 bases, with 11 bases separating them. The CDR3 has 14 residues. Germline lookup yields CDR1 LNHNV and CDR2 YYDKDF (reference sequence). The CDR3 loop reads CATSQLAGNQPQHF. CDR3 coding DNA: TGTGCCACCAGTCAGCTCGCGGGCAATCAGCCCCAGCATTTT. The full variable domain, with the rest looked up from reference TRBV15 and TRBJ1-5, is DAMVIQNPRYQVTQFGKPVTLSCSQTLNHNVMYWYQQKSSQAPKLLFHYYDKDFNNEADTPDNFQSRRPNTSFCFLDIRSPGLGDTAMYLCATSQLAGNQPQHFGDGTRLSIL.

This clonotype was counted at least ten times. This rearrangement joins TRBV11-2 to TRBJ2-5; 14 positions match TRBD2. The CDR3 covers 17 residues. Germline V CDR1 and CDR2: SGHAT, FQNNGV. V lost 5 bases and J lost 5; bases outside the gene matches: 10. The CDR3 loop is CASSASGTSGSWETQYF. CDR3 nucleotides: TGTGCCAGCAGCGCATCCGGGACTAGCGGGAGTTGGGAGACCCAGTACTTC.

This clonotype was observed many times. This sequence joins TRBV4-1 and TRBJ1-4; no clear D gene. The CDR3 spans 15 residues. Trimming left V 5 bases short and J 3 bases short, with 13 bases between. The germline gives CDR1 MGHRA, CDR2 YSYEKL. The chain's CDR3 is CASSSSPVPNEKLFF. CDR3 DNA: TGCGCCAGCAGCAGTTCCCCGGTACCTAATGAAAAACTGTTTTTT.

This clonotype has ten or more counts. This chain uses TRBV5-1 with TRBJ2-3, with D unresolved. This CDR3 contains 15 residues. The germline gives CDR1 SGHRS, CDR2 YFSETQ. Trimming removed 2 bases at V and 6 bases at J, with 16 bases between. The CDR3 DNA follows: TGCGCCAGCAGCTTCCAGAATGCTAGGCAGGATACGCAGTATTTT. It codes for CASSFQNARQDTQYF. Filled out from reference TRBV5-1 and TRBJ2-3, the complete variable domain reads KAGVTQTPRYLIKTRGQQVTLSCSPISGHRSVSWYQQTPGQGLQFLFEYFSETQRNKGNFPGRFSGRQFSNSRSEMNVSTLELGDSALYLCASSFQNARQDTQYFGPGTRLTVL.

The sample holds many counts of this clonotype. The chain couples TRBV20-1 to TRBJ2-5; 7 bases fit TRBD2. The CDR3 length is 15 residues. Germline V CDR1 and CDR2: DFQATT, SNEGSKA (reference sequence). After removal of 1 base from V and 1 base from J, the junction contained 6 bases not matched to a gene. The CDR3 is CSARAPSGPQETQYF. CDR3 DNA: TGCAGTGCTAGAGCCCCTAGCGGACCCCAAGAGACCCAGTACTTC.

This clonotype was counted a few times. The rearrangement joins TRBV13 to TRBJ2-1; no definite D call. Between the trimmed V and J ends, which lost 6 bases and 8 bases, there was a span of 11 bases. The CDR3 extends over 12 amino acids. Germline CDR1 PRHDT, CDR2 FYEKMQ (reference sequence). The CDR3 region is CASSRLVDEQFF. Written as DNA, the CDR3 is TGTGCCAGCAGTCGGCTAGTCGATGAGCAGTTCTTC.

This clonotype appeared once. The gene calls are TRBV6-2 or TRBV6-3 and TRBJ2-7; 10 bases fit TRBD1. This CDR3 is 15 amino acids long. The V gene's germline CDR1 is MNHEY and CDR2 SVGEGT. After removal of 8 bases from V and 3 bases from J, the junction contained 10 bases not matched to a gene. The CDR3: CASGRPGQGSYEQYF. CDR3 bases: TGTGCCAGCGGCCGACCGGGACAGGGGAGCTACGAGCAGTACTTC.

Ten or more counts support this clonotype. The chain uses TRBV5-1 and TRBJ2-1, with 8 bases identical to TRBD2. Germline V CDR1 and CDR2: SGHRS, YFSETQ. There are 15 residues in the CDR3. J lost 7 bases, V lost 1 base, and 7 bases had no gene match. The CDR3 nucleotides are TGCGCCAGCAGCTTGTACACGGGACTAGGGAATGAGCAGTTCTTC. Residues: CASSLYTGLGNEQFF. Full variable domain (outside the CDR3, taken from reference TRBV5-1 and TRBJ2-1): KAGVTQTPRYLIKTRGQQVTLSCSPISGHRSVSWYQQTPGQGLQFLFEYFSETQRNKGNFPGRFSGRQFSNSRSEMNVSTLELGDSALYLCASSLYTGLGNEQFFGPGTRLTVL.